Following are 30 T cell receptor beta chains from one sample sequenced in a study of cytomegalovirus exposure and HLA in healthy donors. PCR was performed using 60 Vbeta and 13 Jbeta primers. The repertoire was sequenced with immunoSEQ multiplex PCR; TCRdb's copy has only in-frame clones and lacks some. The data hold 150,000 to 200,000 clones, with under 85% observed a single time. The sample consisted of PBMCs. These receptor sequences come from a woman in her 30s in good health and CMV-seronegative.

The CDR3 region has the DNA TGCGCCAGCAGCTTGGACCCGATGGGACTAGCGGGGGCTATCACCGGGGAGCTGTTTTTT. Translating it yields CASSLDPMGLAGAITGELFF. The rearrangement links TRBV5-1 to TRBJ2-2, with 14 nucleotides matching TRBD2. CDR3 length: 20 residues. Germline V gene data show CDR1 as SGHRS and CDR2 as YFSETQ. V was pared by 0 bases and J by 4 bases, with 11 bases of the junction left unmatched.

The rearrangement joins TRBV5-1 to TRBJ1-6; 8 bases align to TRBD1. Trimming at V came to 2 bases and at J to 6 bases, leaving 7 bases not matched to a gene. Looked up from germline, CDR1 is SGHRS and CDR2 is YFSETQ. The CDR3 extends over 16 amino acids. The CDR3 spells CASSFGQGGFNSPLHF. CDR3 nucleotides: TGCGCCAGCAGCTTCGGACAGGGAGGTTTTAATTCACCCCTCCACTTT.

CDR3: CASRIGTGNTEAFF. The CDR3 DNA follows: TGTGCCAGCAGAATAGGGACAGGGAACACTGAAGCTTTCTTT. This chain links TRBV27 with TRBJ1-1, with 8 bases matching TRBD1. The V gene end was trimmed by 6 bases and the J gene end by 1 base; junction bases not matched to a gene: 4. Germline assignment: CDR1 MNHEY and CDR2 SMNVEV (reference sequence). The CDR3 spans 14 residues.

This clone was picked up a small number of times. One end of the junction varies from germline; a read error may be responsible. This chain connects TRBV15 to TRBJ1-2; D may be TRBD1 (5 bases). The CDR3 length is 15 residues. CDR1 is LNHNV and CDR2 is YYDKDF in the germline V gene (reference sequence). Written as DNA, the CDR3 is TGTGCCACCAGCAGAGATAGGAGCAGGGTCGATGGCTACCCCTTC. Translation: CATSRDRSRVDGYPF.

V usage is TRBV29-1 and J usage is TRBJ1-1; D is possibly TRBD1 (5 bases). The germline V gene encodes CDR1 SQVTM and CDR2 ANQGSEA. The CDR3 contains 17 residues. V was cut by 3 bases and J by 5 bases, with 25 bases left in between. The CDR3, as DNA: TGCAGCGTTGATATAGGGGCGGTCCCAACAAAGGGAACTGAAGCTTTCTTT. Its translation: CSVDIGAVPTKGTEAFF.

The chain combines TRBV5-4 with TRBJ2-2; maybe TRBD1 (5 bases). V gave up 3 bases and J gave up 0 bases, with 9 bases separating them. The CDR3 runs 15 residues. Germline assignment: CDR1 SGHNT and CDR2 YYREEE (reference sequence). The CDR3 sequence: CASSSGRTNTGELFF. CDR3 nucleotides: TGTGCCAGCAGCTCAGGGCGGACGAACACCGGGGAGCTGTTTTTT.

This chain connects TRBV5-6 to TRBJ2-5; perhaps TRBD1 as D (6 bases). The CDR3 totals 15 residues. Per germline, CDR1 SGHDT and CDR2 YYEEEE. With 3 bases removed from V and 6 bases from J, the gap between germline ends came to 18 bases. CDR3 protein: CASSSYRDVMQTQYF. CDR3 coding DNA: TGTGCCAGCAGCTCGTACAGGGATGTCATGCAGACCCAGTACTTC.

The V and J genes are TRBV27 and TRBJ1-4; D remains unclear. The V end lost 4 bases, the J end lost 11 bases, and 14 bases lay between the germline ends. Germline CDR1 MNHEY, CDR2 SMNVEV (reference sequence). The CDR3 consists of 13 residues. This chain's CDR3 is CASSSGGSDKLFF. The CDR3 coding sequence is TGTGCCAGCAGTTCCGGCGGGTCGGACAAACTGTTTTTT.

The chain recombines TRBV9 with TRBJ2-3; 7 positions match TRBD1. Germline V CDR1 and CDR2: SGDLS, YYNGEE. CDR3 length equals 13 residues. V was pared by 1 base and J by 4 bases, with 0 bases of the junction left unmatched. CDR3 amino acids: CASSVQGADTQYF. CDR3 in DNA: TGTGCCAGCAGCGTACAGGGGGCAGATACGCAGTATTTT.

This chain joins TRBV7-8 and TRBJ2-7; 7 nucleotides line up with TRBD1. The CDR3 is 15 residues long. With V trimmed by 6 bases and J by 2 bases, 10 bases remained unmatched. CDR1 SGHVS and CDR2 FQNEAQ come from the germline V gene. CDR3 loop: CASSKNDRDPYEQYF. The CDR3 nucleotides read TGTGCCAGCAGTAAAAACGACAGGGACCCCTACGAGCAGTACTTC.

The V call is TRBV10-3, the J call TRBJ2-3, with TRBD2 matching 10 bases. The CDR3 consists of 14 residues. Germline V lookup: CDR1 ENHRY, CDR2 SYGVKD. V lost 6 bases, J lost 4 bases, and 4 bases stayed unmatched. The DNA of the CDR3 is TGTGCCATCAGATCCGGGACTAGCGCAGATACGCAGTATTTT. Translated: CAIRSGTSADTQYF.

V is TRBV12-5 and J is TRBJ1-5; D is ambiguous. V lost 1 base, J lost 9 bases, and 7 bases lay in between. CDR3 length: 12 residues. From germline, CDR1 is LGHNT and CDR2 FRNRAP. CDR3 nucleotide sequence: TGTGCTAGTGGTTTGGATCTTCGGCCCCAGCATTTT. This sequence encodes CASGLDLRPQHF.

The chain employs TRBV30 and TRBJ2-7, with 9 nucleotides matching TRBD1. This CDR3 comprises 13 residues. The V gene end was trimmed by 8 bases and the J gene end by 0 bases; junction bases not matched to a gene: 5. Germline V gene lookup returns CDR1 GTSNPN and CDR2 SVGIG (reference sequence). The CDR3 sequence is CAGGGQGSYEQYF. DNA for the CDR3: TGTGCCGGGGGGGGACAGGGCTCCTACGAGCAGTACTTC. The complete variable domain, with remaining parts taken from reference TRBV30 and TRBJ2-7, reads SQTIHQWPATLVQPVGSPLSLECTVEGTSNPNLYWYRQAAGRGLQLLFYSVGIGQISSEVPQNLSASRPQDRQFILSSKKLLLSDSGFYLCAGGGQGSYEQYFGPGTRLTVT.

CDR3 DNA: TGTGCCAGCATCCTAAGGGCAGGGGGAAACACTGAAGCTTTCTTT. Residues: CASILRAGGNTEAFF. The rearrangement uses TRBV28 and TRBJ1-1; 7 bases align to TRBD1. In germline, CDR1 is MDHEN, CDR2 SYDVKM. The V gene end was trimmed by 7 bases and the J gene end by 2 bases; junction bases not matched to a gene: 10. The CDR3 loop spans 15 amino acids.

As DNA, the CDR3 is TGTGCCAGCAGTGAGATAGGCGGGGACGTCCCGTCCGAGCAGTACTTC. Protein sequence: CASSEIGGDVPSEQYF. V usage is TRBV2 and J usage is TRBJ2-7, with D possibly TRBD2 on 6 matching bases. Germline lookup yields CDR1 SNHLY and CDR2 FYNNEI. CDR3 length: 16 amino acids. V lost 3 bases and J lost 6, with 21 bases in between.

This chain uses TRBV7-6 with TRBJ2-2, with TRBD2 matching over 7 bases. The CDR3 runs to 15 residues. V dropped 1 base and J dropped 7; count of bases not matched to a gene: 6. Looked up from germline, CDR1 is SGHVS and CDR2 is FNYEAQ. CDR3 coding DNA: TGTGCCAGCAGCTTAGGAGCGGGGTATGGCGGGGAGCTGTTTTTT. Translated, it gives CASSLGAGYGGELFF.

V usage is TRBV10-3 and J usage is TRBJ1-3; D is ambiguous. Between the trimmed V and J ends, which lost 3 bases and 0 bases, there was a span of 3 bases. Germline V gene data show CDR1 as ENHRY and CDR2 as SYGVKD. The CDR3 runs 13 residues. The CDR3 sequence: CAISDNSGNTIYF. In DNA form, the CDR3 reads TGTGCCATCAGTGACAACTCTGGAAACACCATATATTTT.

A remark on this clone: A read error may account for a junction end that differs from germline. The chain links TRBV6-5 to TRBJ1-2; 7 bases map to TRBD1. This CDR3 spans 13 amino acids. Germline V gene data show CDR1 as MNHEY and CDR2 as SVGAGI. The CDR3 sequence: CASSDRVNYGYPF. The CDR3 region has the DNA TGTGCCAGCAGTGACAGGGTGAACTATGGCTACCCCTTC.

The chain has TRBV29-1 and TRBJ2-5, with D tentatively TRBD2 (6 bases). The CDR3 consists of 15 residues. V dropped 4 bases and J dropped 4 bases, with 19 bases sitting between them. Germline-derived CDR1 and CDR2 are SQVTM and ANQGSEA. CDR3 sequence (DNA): TGCAGCGTTGGGGAAGGCGGGGACCACGGAGAGACCCAGTACTTC. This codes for CSVGEGGDHGETQYF.

CDR3 sequence (DNA): TGTGCCAGCAGCTTTTCAGGGAGGAGCAATCAGCCCCAGCATTTT. The encoded protein is CASSFSGRSNQPQHF. The chain carries TRBV11-2 and TRBJ1-5; perhaps TRBD1 as D (5 bases). Trimming shortened V by 3 bases and J by 1 base, and 10 bases separated the two germline ends. This CDR3 has 15 amino acids. From germline, CDR1 is SGHAT and CDR2 FQNNGV. The complete variable domain, with remaining parts taken from reference TRBV11-2 and TRBJ1-5, reads EAGVAQSPRYKIIEKRQSVAFWCNPISGHATLYWYQQILGQGPKLLIQFQNNGVVDDSQLPKDRFSAERLKGVDSTLKIQPAKLEDSAVYLCASSFSGRSNQPQHFGDGTRLSIL.

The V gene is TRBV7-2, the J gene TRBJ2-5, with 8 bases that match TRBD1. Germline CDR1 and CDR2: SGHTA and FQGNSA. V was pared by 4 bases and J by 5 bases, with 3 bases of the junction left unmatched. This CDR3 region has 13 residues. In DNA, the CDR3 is TGTGCCAGCAGCTCAACAGGGGGGGAGACCCAGTACTTC. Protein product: CASSSTGGETQYF.

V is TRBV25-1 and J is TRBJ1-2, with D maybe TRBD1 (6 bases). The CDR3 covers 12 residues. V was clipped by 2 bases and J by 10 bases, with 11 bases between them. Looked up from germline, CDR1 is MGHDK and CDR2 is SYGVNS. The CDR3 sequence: CASSETGIDYTF. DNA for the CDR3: TGTGCCAGCAGTGAAACAGGGATAGACTACACCTTC.

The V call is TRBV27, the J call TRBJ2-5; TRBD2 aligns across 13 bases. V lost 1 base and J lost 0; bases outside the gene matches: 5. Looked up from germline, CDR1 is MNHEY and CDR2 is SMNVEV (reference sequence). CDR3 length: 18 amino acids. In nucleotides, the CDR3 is TGTGCCAGCAGTTTATGGGGACTAGCGGGAAGGTACCAAGAGACCCAGTACTTC. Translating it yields CASSLWGLAGRYQETQYF.

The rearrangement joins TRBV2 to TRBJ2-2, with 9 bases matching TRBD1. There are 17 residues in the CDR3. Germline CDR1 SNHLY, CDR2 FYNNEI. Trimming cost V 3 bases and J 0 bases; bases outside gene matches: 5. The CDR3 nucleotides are TGTGCCAGCAGTGAGGGTTGGACAGGGGCGAACACCGGGGAGCTGTTTTTT. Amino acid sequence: CASSEGWTGANTGELFF.

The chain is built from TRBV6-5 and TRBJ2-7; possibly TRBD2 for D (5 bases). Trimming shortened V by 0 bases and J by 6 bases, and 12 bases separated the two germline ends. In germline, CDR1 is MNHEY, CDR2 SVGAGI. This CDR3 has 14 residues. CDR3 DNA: TGTGCCAGCAGTTACTCGGAGACTATAACCGAGCAGTACTTC. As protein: CASSYSETITEQYF.

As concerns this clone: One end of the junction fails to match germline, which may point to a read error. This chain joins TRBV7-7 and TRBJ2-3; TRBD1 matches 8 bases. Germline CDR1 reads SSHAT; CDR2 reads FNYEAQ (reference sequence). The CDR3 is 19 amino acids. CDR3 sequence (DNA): TGTGCTAGCAGCCCCCGGACAGGGACAATCACAGAGGGCACAGATACGCAGTATTTT. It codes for CASSPRTGTITEGTDTQYF. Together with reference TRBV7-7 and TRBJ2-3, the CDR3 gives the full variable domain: GAGVSQSPRYKVTKRGQDVTLRCDPISSHATLYWYQQALGQGPEFLTYFNYEAQPDKSGLPSDRFSAERPEGSISTLTIQRTEQRDSAMYRCASSPRTGTITEGTDTQYFGPGTRLTVL.

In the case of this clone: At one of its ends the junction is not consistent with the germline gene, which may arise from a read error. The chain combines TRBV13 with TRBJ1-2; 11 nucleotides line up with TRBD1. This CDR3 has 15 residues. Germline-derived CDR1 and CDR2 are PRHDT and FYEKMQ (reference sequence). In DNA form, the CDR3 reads TGTGCCAGCAGCCTAGGACAGGGGGCCGGTTATGGCTACACCTTC. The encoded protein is CASSLGQGAGYGYTF.

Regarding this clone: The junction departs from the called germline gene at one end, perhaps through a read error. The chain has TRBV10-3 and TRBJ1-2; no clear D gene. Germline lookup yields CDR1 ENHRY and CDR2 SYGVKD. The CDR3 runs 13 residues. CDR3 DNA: TGTGCCATCAGGGTGGTGGGTGAGGCTGGCTACCCCTTC. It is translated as CAIRVVGEAGYPF.

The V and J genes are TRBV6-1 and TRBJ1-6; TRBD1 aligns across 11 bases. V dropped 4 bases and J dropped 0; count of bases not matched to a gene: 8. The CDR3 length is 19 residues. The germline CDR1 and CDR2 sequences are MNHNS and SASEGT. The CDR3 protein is CASSVGQGAWGSYNSPLHF. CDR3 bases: TGTGCCAGCAGTGTAGGACAGGGGGCTTGGGGCTCCTATAATTCACCCCTCCACTTT.

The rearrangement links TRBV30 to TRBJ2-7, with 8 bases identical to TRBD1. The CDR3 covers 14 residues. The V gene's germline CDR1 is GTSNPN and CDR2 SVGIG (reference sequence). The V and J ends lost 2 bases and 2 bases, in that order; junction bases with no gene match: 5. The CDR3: CAWSPLQGAYEQYF. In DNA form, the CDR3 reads TGTGCCTGGAGTCCCCTACAGGGGGCCTACGAGCAGTACTTC.